Listed here are 32 T cell receptor beta chains from one sample, sequenced in a study of blood T cell repertoires in COVID-19 (dated by TCRdb to 2018 to 2020). Library generation was performed with the immunoSEQ multiplex PCR assay. Imported from immuneACCESS, the table was reduced by TCRdb to in-frame sequences with V and J called. These copies leave out some clones; in studies compared against another copy, an unresolved V gene accounts for under half, and the cause of the remainder is not known. This sample holds roughly 100,000 clones; approximately 88% were observed only once. The ten top clones hold roughly 4.4% of the sample. Sample: peripheral blood. Source of these receptors: a human donor in a cohort sampled during active COVID-19.

The V and J genes are TRBV2 and TRBJ2-1; no clear D. V lost 3 bases, J lost 9 bases, and 9 bases lay in between. Germline loops: CDR1 SNHLY, CDR2 FYNNEI. CDR3 size: 12 residues. CDR3 nucleotide sequence: TGTGCCAGCAGTGACTTAGCTTTTGAGCAGTTCTTC. This translates into CASSDLAFEQFF. Full variable domain (missing parts from reference TRBV2 and TRBJ2-1): EPEVTQTPSHQVTQMGQEVILRCVPISNHLYFYWYRQILGQKVEFLVSFYNNEISEKSEIFDDQFSVERPDGSNFTLKIRSTKLEDSAMYFCASSDLAFEQFFGPGTRLTVL.

This chain uses TRBV18 with TRBJ1-2; 8 bases agree with TRBD1. Germline V gene sequence: CDR1 KGHSH, CDR2 LQKENI. V was clipped by 4 bases and J by 0 bases; unmatched bases: 1. This CDR3 comprises 14 residues. Here the CDR3 reads CASSQQGANYGYTF. DNA for the CDR3: TGTGCCAGCTCACAACAGGGGGCTAACTATGGCTACACCTTC.

The rearrangement uses TRBV30 and TRBJ1-1; D may be TRBD1 (5 bases). V was pared by 0 bases and J by 9 bases, with 11 bases between. Per the germline V gene, CDR1 is GTSNPN and CDR2 is SVGIG (reference sequence). CDR3 length: 12 residues. In nucleotides, the CDR3 is TGTGCCTGGAGTGTCCGGGACTCTAAAGCTTTCTTT. Encoded protein: CAWSVRDSKAFF.

The rearrangement joins TRBV5-1 to TRBJ1-1; 8 nucleotides line up with TRBD1. This CDR3 region has 17 residues. The V segment lost 1 base and the J segment 0 bases; nucleotides outside the gene matches: 8. Germline values: CDR1 SGHRS, CDR2 YFSETQ. The CDR3 DNA reads TGCGCCAGCAGCTTGCCCGGGACAGGCCGAATGAACACTGAAGCTTTCTTT. Translating gives CASSLPGTGRMNTEAFF.

This chain joins TRBV5-1 and TRBJ1-2, with TRBD1 matching 9 bases. V shed 0 bases, J shed 5 bases, and the junction held 8 bases outside the gene matches. The germline CDR1 and CDR2 sequences are SGHRS and YFSETQ. The CDR3 spans 16 residues. The CDR3 nucleotides read TGCGCCAGCAGCTTGGACGGGACAGGGATAATGTATGGCTACACCTTC. This sequence encodes CASSLDGTGIMYGYTF.

This clone has more than one count but fewer than ten. The chain has TRBV15 and TRBJ2-7; D gene uncertain. Trimming left V 0 bases short and J 2 bases short, with 8 bases between. The CDR3 sequence is 14 residues long. CDR1 is LNHNV, CDR2 YYDKDF, per germline (reference sequence). CDR3 nucleotide sequence: TGTGCCACCAGCAGAGATGTGGGCCCCTACGAGCAGTACTTC. It yields the protein CATSRDVGPYEQYF. The full variable domain, rest sourced from reference TRBV15 and TRBJ2-7, is DAMVIQNPRYQVTQFGKPVTLSCSQTLNHNVMYWYQQKSSQAPKLLFHYYDKDFNNEADTPDNFQSRRPNTSFCFLDIRSPGLGDTAMYLCATSRDVGPYEQYFGPGTRLTVT.

About this clone itself: Distinct nucleotide sequences in the sample also encode this CDR3. In nucleotides, the CDR3 is TGTGCCAGCAGTGATGGGGGGAGAAGGAACACTGAAGCTTTCTTT. Its protein product is CASSDGGRRNTEAFF. The chain couples TRBV2 to TRBJ1-1; perhaps TRBD1 as D (5 bases). The CDR3 has 15 residues. The ends were cut back, 3 bases at V and 1 base at J, with 12 bases in the middle. Germline V lookup: CDR1 SNHLY, CDR2 FYNNEI.

The chain is built from TRBV19 and TRBJ1-6; TRBD1 matches 8 bases. V lost 5 bases, J lost 5 bases, and 5 bases stayed unmatched. Per germline, CDR1 LNHDA and CDR2 SQIVND (reference sequence). CDR3 length: 15 amino acids. CDR3 DNA sequence: TGTGCCAGTAGTGCAAACAGGGGGAATAATTCACCCCTCCACTTT. This gives the protein CASSANRGNNSPLHF.

The rearrangement uses TRBV5-8 and TRBJ2-1; 11 bases are a match to TRBD2. After removal of 4 bases from V and 2 bases from J, the junction contained 5 bases not matched to a gene. The CDR3 has 16 residues. CDR1 SGHTS and CDR2 YDEGEE come from the germline V gene. CDR3 in DNA: TGTGCCAGCAGCCGCTATAGCGGGGGGGCCTACAATGAGCAGTTCTTC. Translated, it gives CASSRYSGGAYNEQFF.

The chain carries TRBV30 and TRBJ1-3; a possible D gene is TRBD1 (5 bases). Germline V lookup: CDR1 GTSNPN, CDR2 SVGIG (reference sequence). Trimming shortened V by 2 bases and J by 4 bases, and 21 bases separated the two germline ends. CDR3 length: 17 residues. CDR3 protein: CAWSRPRAKRGGNTIYF. CDR3 nucleotides: TGTGCCTGGAGTCGGCCCAGGGCCAAACGAGGCGGAAACACCATATATTTT.

The V call is TRBV5-4, the J call TRBJ1-2; D is ambiguous. This CDR3 has 15 amino acids. The germline gives CDR1 SGHNT, CDR2 YYREEE (reference sequence). V lost 2 bases and J 5 bases, leaving 16 bases between the germline ends. CDR3 region: CASSLGGGRDYGYTF. The DNA for the CDR3 is TGTGCCAGCAGCTTAGGAGGAGGAAGGGATTATGGCTACACCTTC.

The J gene is TRBJ2-5, the V gene TRBV5-1; 7 nucleotides agree with TRBD1. Germline values: CDR1 SGHRS, CDR2 YFSETQ. J was trimmed by 5 bases and V by 3 bases; bases with no gene match: 7. This CDR3 is 14 amino acids long. CDR3 in amino acids: CASSSNTGVETQYF. Here the CDR3 DNA reads TGCGCCAGCAGCTCAAACACAGGGGTGGAGACCCAGTACTTC. The full variable domain, rest sourced from reference TRBV5-1 and TRBJ2-5, is KAGVTQTPRYLIKTRGQQVTLSCSPISGHRSVSWYQQTPGQGLQFLFEYFSETQRNKGNFPGRFSGRQFSNSRSEMNVSTLELGDSALYLCASSSNTGVETQYFGPGTRLLVL.

The rearrangement joins TRBV10-3 to TRBJ1-2; D ambiguous. CDR3 length: 14 amino acids. Deletions cut 1 base from V and 6 bases from J, with 12 bases between. Germline assignment: CDR1 ENHRY and CDR2 SYGVKD. The CDR3 DNA is TGTGCCATCAGTGAGTTTGGGGTGGAGGATGGCTACACCTTC. This translates into CAISEFGVEDGYTF.

The chain links TRBV9 to TRBJ2-1; 9 bases align to TRBD2. The CDR3 is 14 amino acids. CDR1 is SGDLS and CDR2 is YYNGEE in the germline V gene. V was pared by 3 bases and J by 4 bases, with 2 bases of the junction left unmatched. Here the CDR3 reads CASSERGEYNEQFF. DNA of the CDR3: TGTGCCAGCAGCGAGCGGGGGGAATACAATGAGCAGTTCTTC.

This chain uses TRBV2 with TRBJ2-5; D is possibly TRBD2 (5 bases). The CDR3 has 13 amino acids. Trimming stripped 8 bases from V and 1 base from J, with 11 bases between. Germline lookup yields CDR1 SNHLY and CDR2 FYNNEI. In DNA, the CDR3 is TGTGCCAGCTGCCGGGGTTCCCAAGAGACCCAGTACTTC. Its protein product is CASCRGSQETQYF.

V gene TRBV5-5 combines with J gene TRBJ2-6, with a tentative D call TRBD1 (5 bases). V was cut by 2 bases and J by 0 bases, with 15 bases left in between. Germline V gene lookup returns CDR1 SGHKS and CDR2 YYEKEE (reference sequence). This CDR3 comprises 18 residues. CDR3 in DNA: TGTGCCAGCAGCTTTGGGGCCATCATCGTCTCTGGGGCCAACGTCCTGACTTTC. Its protein is CASSFGAIIVSGANVLTF.

The chain links TRBV12-3 or TRBV12-4 to TRBJ1-1; D perhaps matches TRBD1 (6 bases). Trimming removed 5 bases from V and 2 bases from J, with 9 bases in between. This CDR3 is built from 13 residues. The CDR3 region is CASSRGGNTEAFF. The DNA of the CDR3 is TGTGCCAGCAGTAGGGGGGGAAACACTGAAGCTTTCTTT.

This clone was seen more than once but under ten times. The chain uses TRBV2 and TRBJ2-7; 8 bases are shared with TRBD1. The germline V gene encodes CDR1 SNHLY and CDR2 FYNNEI. V gave up 5 bases and J gave up 0 bases; unmatched junction bases: 3. The CDR3 has 14 amino acids. The CDR3 nucleotides are TGTGCCAGCAGTCGGGACAGGAGCTCCTACGAGCAGTACTTC. This translates into CASSRDRSSYEQYF.

The rearrangement joins TRBV7-9 to TRBJ2-3; D is possibly TRBD2 (6 bases). The CDR3 covers 14 residues. V was trimmed by 9 bases and J by 0 bases, leaving 13 bases between them. Germline V gives CDR1 SEHNR, CDR2 FQNEAQ (reference sequence). The DNA of the CDR3 is TGTGCCAGGTCGGCGGGGTTAAGCACAGATACGCAGTATTTT. Amino acid sequence: CARSAGLSTDTQYF.

The V call is TRBV9, the J call TRBJ2-7, with a tentative D call TRBD1 (5 bases). The CDR3 loop spans 16 amino acids. Germline loops: CDR1 SGDLS, CDR2 YYNGEE. V was pared by 4 bases and J by 2 bases, with 19 bases between. The CDR3 DNA is TGTGCCAGCAGCCCCAAGGAATTAGGGGAACCCTACGAGCAGTACTTC. It codes for CASSPKELGEPYEQYF.

The chain has TRBV2 and TRBJ2-5; 10 nucleotides match TRBD2. Germline values: CDR1 SNHLY, CDR2 FYNNEI. J lost 4 bases, V lost 4 bases, and 6 bases had no gene match. CDR3 length: 15 residues. The CDR3 sequence: CASSGTSGAVETQYF. CDR3 nucleotide sequence: TGTGCCAGCAGTGGGACTAGCGGTGCCGTAGAGACCCAGTACTTC.

The chain employs TRBV5-5 and TRBJ1-1; tentative D call: TRBD1 (6 bases). CDR1 and CDR2 from the germline V gene are SGHKS and YYEKEE (reference sequence). V lost 3 bases and J 0 bases, leaving 9 bases between the germline ends. The CDR3 extends over 14 amino acids. The CDR3 bases are TGTGCCAGCAGCTCCCAGGGGATGAACACTGAAGCTTTCTTT. It translates to CASSSQGMNTEAFF. Supplemented by reference TRBV5-5 and TRBJ1-1, the full variable domain reads DAGVTQSPTHLIKTRGQQVTLRCSPISGHKSVSWYQQVLGQGPQFIFQYYEKEERGRGNFPDRFSARQFPNYSSELNVNALLLGDSALYLCASSSQGMNTEAFFGQGTRLTVV.

The chain links TRBV11-2 to TRBJ1-2; TRBD1 matches at 7 bases. Per the germline V gene, CDR1 is SGHAT and CDR2 is FQNNGV. Losses at the gene ends were 6 bases for V and 4 bases for J; bases not matched to a gene: 11. CDR3 length: 15 amino acids. The CDR3 is CASSSMTGWGYGYTF. The CDR3 nucleotides are TGTGCCAGCAGTTCGATGACAGGGTGGGGCTATGGCTACACCTTC.

This chain links TRBV7-6 with TRBJ2-1; D is perhaps TRBD1 (5 bases). CDR1 SGHVS and CDR2 FNYEAQ come from the germline V gene. This CDR3 contains 15 residues. The germline V and J ends were trimmed by 4 bases and 0 bases, with 10 bases remaining between them. The CDR3 DNA is TGTGCCAGCAGCTACACAGGAAGCTCCTACAATGAGCAGTTCTTC. It specifies CASSYTGSSYNEQFF.

The J gene is TRBJ2-5, the V gene TRBV19; TRBD1 agrees at 7 bases. Germline V gives CDR1 LNHDA, CDR2 SQIVND (reference sequence). Trimming took 3 bases from V and 3 from J; bases not matched to a gene: 4. This CDR3 region has 14 residues. The CDR3 reads CASSMGTAKETQYF. The CDR3 DNA is TGTGCCAGTAGTATGGGGACAGCTAAAGAGACCCAGTACTTC.

The chain combines TRBV7-9 with TRBJ2-7; weak D call: TRBD2 (7 bases). Trimming cost V 1 base and J 7 bases, with 14 bases left between them. In germline, CDR1 is SEHNR, CDR2 FQNEAQ (reference sequence). This CDR3 is 14 amino acids long. The CDR3 sequence is CASSLEGGAGEQYF. DNA for the CDR3: TGTGCCAGCAGCTTAGAGGGGGGGGCCGGGGAGCAGTACTTC.

The V and J genes are TRBV6-4 and TRBJ2-3, with 7 bases aligning to TRBD1. CDR1 is MRHNA and CDR2 is SNTAGT in the germline V gene. This CDR3 region has 15 residues. Trimming took 2 bases from V and 8 from J; bases not matched to a gene: 10. The CDR3 region has the DNA TGTGCCAGCAGTGACCCGAGACAGGGTAGGGGTACGCAGTATTTT. Its protein product is CASSDPRQGRGTQYF.

V usage is TRBV19 and J usage is TRBJ2-1; 8 bases are shared with TRBD1. Germline CDR1 is LNHDA and CDR2 is SQIVND (reference sequence). Trimming took 5 bases from V and 4 from J; bases not matched to a gene: 13. The CDR3 loop spans 17 amino acids. DNA of the CDR3: TGTGCCAGTAGTTACCGCCCTGACAGGGGTTGGTACAATGAGCAGTTCTTC. This encodes CASSYRPDRGWYNEQFF.

This chain links TRBV5-1 with TRBJ1-6; TRBD1 agrees at 7 bases. The CDR3 sequence is 15 residues long. The J segment lost 6 bases and the V segment lost 3 bases, leaving 6 bases of the junction unmatched. Germline values: CDR1 SGHRS, CDR2 YFSETQ. The CDR3 spells CASSWDGTVNSPLHF. CDR3 bases: TGCGCCAGCAGCTGGGACGGGACAGTTAATTCACCCCTCCACTTT.

The V call is TRBV7-2, the J call TRBJ1-1; D unresolved. This CDR3 contains 11 residues. In germline, CDR1 is SGHTA, CDR2 FQGNSA. V lost 4 bases and J 9 bases, leaving 9 bases between the germline ends. Here the CDR3 reads CASSSGPKAFF. The CDR3 DNA sequence: TGTGCCAGCAGCTCTGGGCCGAAAGCTTTCTTT.

The chain is built from TRBV19 and TRBJ1-5; D is uncertain. The CDR3 sequence is 17 residues long. CDR1 LNHDA and CDR2 SQIVND come from the germline V gene (reference sequence). Trimming pared 2 bases from V and 1 base from J, leaving 15 bases between. CDR3 bases: TGTGCCAGTAGTATACTATCCGGAGGTATAAGCAATCAGCCCCAGCATTTT. Encoded protein: CASSILSGGISNQPQHF.

The chain carries TRBV5-4 and TRBJ2-7, with a weak D call TRBD2 (6 bases). In germline, CDR1 is SGHNT, CDR2 YYREEE (reference sequence). V was shortened by 4 bases and J by 7 bases, with 21 bases between the two germline ends. CDR3 length: 15 residues. CDR3 DNA sequence: TGTGCCAGCAGCACCTCGACAGTTAAGGCGGGGGAGCAGTACTTC. It encodes CASSTSTVKAGEQYF.